This TCR beta chain comes out of a study of blood T cell repertoires in COVID-19. The length of the CDR3 is 15 residues. Per the germline V gene, CDR1 is LNHDA and CDR2 is SQIVND (reference sequence). The germline V and J ends were trimmed by 7 bases and 6 bases, with 21 bases remaining between them. This table comes from immunoSEQ multiplex PCR, and its TCRdb copy is limited to in-frame clones, with some not included. The table lists roughly 280,000 clones, around 84% of them singletons. The sample comprised peripheral blood. This TCR was sampled from a woman in her sixties with COVID-19, enrolled during active disease. This chain links TRBV19 with TRBJ1-1; unclear D gene. The CDR3: CASTVGAGMGPEAFF. CDR3 coding DNA: TGTGCCAGTACTGTAGGTGCCGGGATGGGTCCTGAAGCTTTCTTT.